Given below is one T cell receptor (beta chain) in context. Its antigen is unknown. The sample comes from a study of T cells in localized non-small cell lung cancer. Study results and limitations: Adjacent lung held a median roughly 60 of the top 100 tumor clones. Uninvolved nearby lung showed the greatest T cell clonality, exceeding that found in tumor.

TCRdb keeps only in-frame clones here, not all; method: immunoSEQ multiplex PCR. The sample comprises roughly 89,000 clones, roughly 93% of which are singletons, and roughly 4% rests with the top ten. The clonotype originates from a woman aged 35-75 years with stage II squamous cell lung carcinoma. Source: PBMCs, taken before any cancer treatment.

The DNA for the CDR3 is TGTGCCAGCAGCTTTGGACATTCTAACTATGGCTACACCTTC. Protein sequence: CASSFGHSNYGYTF. The V call is TRBV5-6, the J call TRBJ1-2; tentative D call: TRBD1 (5 bases). Germline values: CDR1 SGHDT, CDR2 YYEEEE. Between the trimmed V and J ends, which lost 2 bases and 0 bases, there was a span of 8 bases. The length of the CDR3 is 14 residues.